This T cell receptor (beta chain) was identified in a study of OX40 agonist ivuxolimab in advanced cancers. For this clone: Antigen unknown.

Per the germline V gene, CDR1 is MNHNY and CDR2 is SVGAGI (reference sequence). The V end was cut by 5 bases, the J end by 7 bases, with 15 bases between. The CDR3 spans 15 residues. The data were produced by immunoSEQ multiplex PCR, yet TCRdb's version contains in-frame clones alone and is incomplete. The sample contains tens of thousands of clones, 65% to 90% of which appear only once. Study-wide results and limits: Relative to CD4+ cells, CD8+ T cells on average had more expanded clones. By week 6 at 0.1 to 3.0 mg/kg, blood CD4+ and CD8+ T cells had expanded clonally.

Sequenced here: CD4+ or CD8+ T cells sorted from blood, sampled in a trial of the OX40 agonist ivuxolimab. The gene calls are TRBV6-6 and TRBJ1-6, with D uncertain. This sequence was found in an adult with an advanced solid tumor such as melanoma, head and neck, liver or kidney cancer. Here the CDR3 reads CASSHGPNLNSPLHF. DNA for the CDR3: TGTGCCAGCAGTCACGGACCTAACCTAAATTCACCCCTCCACTTT.